This T cell receptor beta chain was sequenced for a study of blood T cell repertoires in COVID-19. Study details: PBMCs, B-cell-depleted T cells, or T cells provided the cDNA or gDNA that made up the material.

The CDR3 spans 13 residues. V trimming: 6 bases; J trimming: 4 bases; junction bases outside the gene matches: 0. Germline V gene sequence: CDR1 SGHAT, CDR2 FQNNGV. Authors' data handling: By means of reference gene primer amplification, nucleated cell counts were estimated. This table comes from immunoSEQ multiplex PCR, and its TCRdb copy is limited to in-frame clones, with some not included. V and J calls and clone size are as listed in that table; D and trimming were resolved from the DNA. The sample lists about 370,000 clones; approximately 89% were seen once. Sequencing input: peripheral blood. This receptor was taken from a woman between 25 and 40 years old with COVID-19, enrolled during active disease. V is TRBV11-2 and J is TRBJ2-1; 10 bases map to TRBD2. CDR3 in DNA: TGTGCCAGCAGGGGACTAGCGTACAATGAGCAGTTCTTC. As protein: CASRGLAYNEQFF. Drawing the rest from reference TRBV11-2 and TRBJ2-1, the complete variable domain is EAGVAQSPRYKIIEKRQSVAFWCNPISGHATLYWYQQILGQGPKLLIQFQNNGVVDDSQLPKDRFSAERLKGVDSTLKIQPAKLEDSAVYLCASRGLAYNEQFFGPGTRLTVL.